This passage covers 5 T cell receptor beta chains from one sample sequenced in a study of blood T cells in healthy people across ages. Then a second PCR, running roughly 7 to 11 cycles, was carried out with a sample-barcoded 5' primer and a J-beta primer mix. One entry per CDR3 protein results from TCRdb running MiXCR on the 5' RACE reads. The repertoire has hundreds of thousands of distinct CDR3 sequences, about 43% of them found once; the top ten carry 25% to 35%. The sequencing input was blood. The receptors were sampled from an elderly man in good health.

This clonotype was observed at least ten times. V gene TRBV4-3 combines with J gene TRBJ1-2; D ambiguous. Germline V gene lookup returns CDR1 LGHNA and CDR2 YSLEER. Trimming took 1 base from V and 0 from J, leaving 12 bases between them. The CDR3 totals 16 residues. In DNA form, the CDR3 reads TGCGCCAGCAGCCAAGGGTTGGGGATGGCTAACTATGGCTACACCTTC. It yields the protein CASSQGLGMANYGYTF.

This clonotype has a handful of counts. The V and J genes are TRBV20-1 and TRBJ2-5, with TRBD2 matching over 10 bases. CDR3 size: 15 residues. V lost 5 bases to trimming and J lost 11 bases; unmatched junction nucleotides: 17. Germline assignment: CDR1 DFQATT and CDR2 SNEGSKA (reference sequence). The CDR3 region is CSAHQLAGAHNEQYF. The DNA for the CDR3 is TGCAGTGCTCATCAGCTAGCGGGAGCCCACAATGAGCAGTACTTC.

The rearrangement uses TRBV19 and TRBJ2-4; 7 bases align to TRBD1. The CDR3 length is 15 residues. V gave up 6 bases and J gave up 3 bases; unmatched junction bases: 8. Germline V CDR1 and CDR2: LNHDA, SQIVND (reference sequence). CDR3 protein: CASRMTGTGKNIQYF. The CDR3 nucleotides are TGTGCCAGTAGAATGACAGGGACGGGCAAAAACATTCAGTACTTC.

The rearrangement joins TRBV5-4 to TRBJ2-5, with D unresolved. V was shortened by 0 bases and J by 11 bases, with 17 bases between the two germline ends. CDR3 length: 14 residues. The V gene's germline CDR1 is SGHNT and CDR2 YYREEE (reference sequence). The CDR3 DNA reads TGTGCCAGCAGCTTGGGGGCAGTCTACAATGAGCAGTACTTC. It is translated as CASSLGAVYNEQYF.

This clonotype came up a few times. The chain employs TRBV10-1 and TRBJ2-7; TRBD2 might be the D (7 bases). The germline V and J ends were trimmed by 8 bases and 2 bases, with 13 bases remaining between them. This CDR3 has 13 residues. Looked up from germline, CDR1 is WNHNN and CDR2 is SYGVQD (reference sequence). In DNA, the CDR3 is TGCGCCAGCTCCAAGGGGGGGACCTACGAGCAGTACTTC. It is translated as CASSKGGTYEQYF.